The sample holds a few counts of the clone carrying this T cell receptor (beta chain). Its target is unknown. Because the CDR3's place on the DNA is in doubt, the DNA is left out and the CDR3 is given as listed by TCRdb. Sequencing of DNA taken from cultured CD4+ T cells relied on the Oncomine TCR Beta short-read assay. CD4+ T cells were cultured, and genomic DNA was extracted from them. Via MiXCR, TCRdb re-called the PCR reads, giving one row per CDR3 protein. The sample has 5,700 or so distinct CDR3 sequences; around 30% are singletons. These data originate in a study of vaccination and CD4 T cells after COVID-19. Stated treatment: approximately 11-day PBMC culture with coronavirus spike peptide pools or control peptides (ViraFEST assay). The sequence was obtained from a human donor who had recovered from COVID-19. This specimen consisted of CD4+ T cells from blood, cultured in vitro, obtained after SARS-CoV-2 vaccination.

The CDR3 reads CASSTSGGTDTQYF. The gene calls are TRBV6-4 and TRBJ2-3; whether TRBD1, the table's D call, matches the DNA was not checked. The CDR3 contains 14 residues when both ends are counted. Germline V gene sequence: CDR1 MRHNA, CDR2 SNTAGT.